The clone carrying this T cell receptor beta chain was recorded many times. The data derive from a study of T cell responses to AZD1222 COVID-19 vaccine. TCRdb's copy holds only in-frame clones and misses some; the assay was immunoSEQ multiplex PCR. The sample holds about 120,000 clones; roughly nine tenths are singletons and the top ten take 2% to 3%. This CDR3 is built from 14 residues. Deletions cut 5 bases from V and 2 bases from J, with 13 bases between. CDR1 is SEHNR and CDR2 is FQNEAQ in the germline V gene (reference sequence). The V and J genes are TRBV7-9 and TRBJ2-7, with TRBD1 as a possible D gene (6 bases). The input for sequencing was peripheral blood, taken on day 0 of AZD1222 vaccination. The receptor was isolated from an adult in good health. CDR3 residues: CASSPVQGTYEQYF. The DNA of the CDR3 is TGTGCCAGCAGCCCAGTCCAGGGGACCTACGAGCAGTACTTC.